Listed below are T cell receptor beta chains from one sample, sequenced in a study of identical twins. TCRdb independently ran MiXCR on the 5' RACE reads; one entry per CDR3 protein. The table shows approximately 500,000 distinct CDR3 sequences, with roughly 15% occurring only once. The same data also contributed to another study, on yellow fever vaccine responses in identical twins.

Sequences were obtained from CD4+ T cells sorted from blood. These receptors originate from a woman aged 18-29 years in good health. Each CDR3 is given with its conserved first and last residue. D genes are given only for firm matches. Clone sizes are given selectively: once, few, many, or a class where the clone is expanded.

size	V	D	J	DNA	CDR3
few	TRBV7-9	NA	TRBJ2-1	TGTGCCAGCAGCCACTCCTCGGGGGACTCCTACAATGAGCAGTTCTTC	CASSHSSGDSYNEQFF
few	TRBV18	TRBD1	TRBJ2-1	TGTGCCAGCTCATTGTACCGGGACAGGGGATCAGGCAATGAGCAGTTCTTC	CASSLYRDRGSGNEQFF
NA	TRBV7-7	NA	TRBJ2-2	TGTGCCAGCAGCTTACAGACAGGTTCCACCGGGGAGCTGTTTTTT	CASSLQTGSTGELFF
NA	TRBV7-2	TRBD1	TRBJ2-5	TGTGCCAGCAGCCGTGAGGGACAGAACCTTGGGGCCCAGTACTTC	CASSREGQNLGAQYF
NA	TRBV20-1	NA	TRBJ2-6	TGCAGTGCTACTACATTTGCTGGGGCCAACGTCCTGACTTTC	CSATTFAGANVLTF
few	TRBV5-1	TRBD2	TRBJ2-7	TGCGCCAGCGGTAAGCGGGGGGGGGACAACGAGCAGTACTTC	CASGKRGGDNEQYF
NA	TRBV18	TRBD1	TRBJ2-7	TGTGCCAGCTCACCTGGACAGGGTTTATTCGAGCAGTACTTC	CASSPGQGLFEQYF
few	TRBV7-3	TRBD2	TRBJ2-2	TGTGCCAGCAGCTTAACGATGTCTAGCGGGAGTCGAGGGGAGCTGTTTTTT	CASSLTMSSGSRGELFF
NA	TRBV16	NA	TRBJ2-5	TGTGCCAGCAGCCAAGGGACATTAGAGACCCAGTACTTC	CASSQGTLETQYF
NA	TRBV20-1	NA	TRBJ2-3	TGCAGTGCTAGGAAGCATGCGGATACGCAGTATTTT	CSARKHADTQYF
NA	TRBV24-1	NA	TRBJ2-1	TGTGCCACCAGTGATTTCGGATACCCTCGGAACAATGAGCAGTTCTTC	CATSDFGYPRNNEQFF
many	TRBV12-3/TRBV12-4	TRBD2	TRBJ2-7	TGTGCCAGCAGTTCCCGACTAGCGGGAGAGCAGTACTTC	CASSSRLAGEQYF
few	TRBV6-5	NA	TRBJ2-5	TGTGCCAGCAGTTACTTAACTAGGTTGGGGGAGACCCAGTACTTC	CASSYLTRLGETQYF
few	TRBV27	TRBD2	TRBJ2-1	TGTGCCAGCAGTCCCCTAGCGGGAGGGCAGTTCTTC	CASSPLAGGQFF
NA	TRBV12-3/TRBV12-4	NA	TRBJ1-3	TGTGCCAGCAGTCTCGGCGGGGGGTCTGGAAACACCATATATTTT	CASSLGGGSGNTIYF
few	TRBV10-3	TRBD2	TRBJ2-7	TGTGCCATCAGTGCTCGGCTAGCGGGATACTACGAGCAGTACTTC	CAISARLAGYYEQYF
few	TRBV7-9	NA	TRBJ2-4	TGTGCCAGCAGCTTAGCGATGCACGGGAACATTCAGTACTTC	CASSLAMHGNIQYF
NA	TRBV28	NA	TRBJ2-1	TGTGCCAGCAGTTTGGCCACAGTCGACAATGAGCAGTTCTTC	CASSLATVDNEQFF
few	TRBV20-1	NA	TRBJ2-5	TGCAGTGCTATCGGCGGGGAGACAGAGACCCAGTACTTC	CSAIGGETETQYF
few	TRBV7-2	NA	TRBJ2-7	TGTGCCAGCAGCTTGGGTAGCTTTTTAGGCGAGCAGTACTTC	CASSLGSFLGEQYF
NA	TRBV5-1	NA	TRBJ2-2	TGCGCCAGCAGCTCTAGCGCCGCGAACACCGGGGAGCTGTTTTTT	CASSSSAANTGELFF
NA	TRBV28	NA	TRBJ1-1	TGTGCCACCAAATCTCAACAGGGTGCAGCTTTCTTT	CATKSQQGAAFF
few	TRBV7-7	NA	TRBJ2-2	TGTGCCGCCGGGAAGCCTGGGACCGGGGAGCTGTTTTTT	CAAGKPGTGELFF
NA	TRBV5-3	TRBD2	TRBJ2-3	TGTGCCAGAAGCTGCTCACTAGCGGAGAGCACAGATACGCAGTATTTT	CARSCSLAESTDTQYF
NA	TRBV3-1	NA	TRBJ1-2	TGTGCCAGCAGCCAAGATCTTGTCACAGCTAACTATGGCTACACCTTC	CASSQDLVTANYGYTF
few	TRBV19	NA	TRBJ1-2	TGTGCCTGCAGGCCGGGGGCGTATGGGTATGGCTACACCTTC	CACRPGAYGYGYTF
NA	TRBV4-1	TRBD2	TRBJ2-5	TGCGCCAGCAGCCCGAGGTTTCTAGCGGGGGTCCAAGAGACCCAGTACTTC	CASSPRFLAGVQETQYF
NA	TRBV5-1	NA	TRBJ2-4	TGCGCCAGCAGCCACGAATGGACGGGGGCCAAAAACATTCAGTACTTC	CASSHEWTGAKNIQYF
many	TRBV29-1	NA	TRBJ2-1	TGCAGCGTTGATGGGCTTCCGAGCTCCTACAATGAGCAGTTCTTC	CSVDGLPSSYNEQFF
NA	TRBV2	TRBD2	TRBJ2-3	TGTGCCAGCAGGGGGACTAGCGGGAGGTCAGATACGCAGTATTTT	CASRGTSGRSDTQYF
many	TRBV29-1	TRBD2	TRBJ2-1	TGCAGCGTTGAAGAAGGGTGGCCACGACTAGCGGGAGTGGGTGAGCAGTTCTTC	CSVEEGWPRLAGVGEQFF
NA	TRBV12-3/TRBV12-4	NA	TRBJ2-3	TGTGCCAGCAGTCCCAGGGACCCCCGAGATACGCAGTATTTT	CASSPRDPRDTQYF
few	TRBV5-1	NA	TRBJ2-1	TGCGCCAGTCTTGGGTCTGGGGGGCACAATGAGCAGTTCTTC	CASLGSGGHNEQFF
few	TRBV3-1	TRBD1	TRBJ2-1	TGTGCCAGCAGCCAACGACAGGGGGGCGGTGAGCAGTTCTTC	CASSQRQGGGEQFF
NA	TRBV15	NA	TRBJ1-3	TGTGCCACCAGCAGAGATCCGGGTGTCTCTGGAAACACCATATATTTT	CATSRDPGVSGNTIYF
few	TRBV20-1	NA	TRBJ1-2	TGCAGTGCTACGGACAGTATCCATGGCTACACCTTC	CSATDSIHGYTF
NA	TRBV5-1	NA	TRBJ2-3	TGCGCCAGCAGCACAGAGCGGGATACGCAGTATTTT	CASSTERDTQYF
few	TRBV6-1	NA	TRBJ1-1	TGTGCCAGCAGTAGGGCCTATTTGAACACTGAAGCTTTCTTT	CASSRAYLNTEAFF
NA	TRBV6-5	NA	TRBJ1-5	TGTGCCAGCAGTTACGGGGGGGGAGGGCCCCAGCATTTT	CASSYGGGGPQHF
NA	TRBV5-1	NA	TRBJ1-1	TGCGCCAGCAGCTTGGTCGGAGGGAGTGACACTGAAGCTTTCTTT	CASSLVGGSDTEAFF
few	TRBV10-3	NA	TRBJ2-5	TGTGCCATCAGGACTAGGGGGGGGGCACTTGAGACCCAGTACTTC	CAIRTRGGALETQYF
many	TRBV3-1	NA	TRBJ2-2	TGTGCCAGCAGACGCGGCGGGGAGCTGTTTTTT	CASRRGGELFF
few	TRBV27	TRBD1	TRBJ1-2	TGTGCCAGCAGTTTCAAGCAGGGGGTTAGCTATGGCTACACCTTC	CASSFKQGVSYGYTF
NA	TRBV28	NA	TRBJ2-7	TGTGCCAGCAGTTCGACCCGGGACCTTAGAGAATACGAGCAGTACTTC	CASSSTRDLREYEQYF
NA	TRBV7-6	NA	TRBJ1-5	TGTGCCAGCAGCTTAGAGCCAGGCCTCAATCAGCCCCAGCATTTT	CASSLEPGLNQPQHF
many	TRBV12-3/TRBV12-4	NA	TRBJ2-5	TGTGCCAGCAGTTTATCTGGGACCCAGTACTTC	CASSLSGTQYF
NA	TRBV10-3	TRBD1	TRBJ1-2	TGTGCCATCAGTGACGTTATAGAGAGAGGGGGCGGCTACACCTTC	CAISDVIERGGGYTF
NA	TRBV28	NA	TRBJ2-1	TGTGCCAGCAGCCCCCGACCCGGTAATGAGCAGTTCTTC	CASSPRPGNEQFF
NA	TRBV7-2	TRBD2	TRBJ2-5	TGTGCCAGCAGCACTCTAGCGGGGGGGCCGGAGACCCAGTACTTC	CASSTLAGGPETQYF